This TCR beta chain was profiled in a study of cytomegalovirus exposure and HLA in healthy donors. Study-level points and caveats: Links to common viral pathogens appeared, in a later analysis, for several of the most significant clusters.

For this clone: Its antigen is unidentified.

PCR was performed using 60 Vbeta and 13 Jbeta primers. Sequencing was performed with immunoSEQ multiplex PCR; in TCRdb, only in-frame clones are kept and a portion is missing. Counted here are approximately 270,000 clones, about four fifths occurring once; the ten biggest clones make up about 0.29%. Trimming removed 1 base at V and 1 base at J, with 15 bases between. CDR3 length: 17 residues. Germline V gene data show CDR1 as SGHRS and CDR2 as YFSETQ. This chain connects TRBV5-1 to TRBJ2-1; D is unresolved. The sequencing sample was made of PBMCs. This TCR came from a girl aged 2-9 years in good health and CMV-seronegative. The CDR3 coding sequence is TGCGCCAGCAGCTTGTACTTAACAGCTCGTTCCTACAATGAGCAGTTCTTC. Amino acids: CASSLYLTARSYNEQFF.